The 7 T cell receptor beta chains listed next were all sequenced from one sample in a study of cytomegalovirus exposure and HLA in healthy donors. In the PCR, 60 Vbeta and 13 Jbeta primers were used. The repertoire was sequenced with immunoSEQ multiplex PCR; TCRdb's copy has only in-frame clones and lacks some. The sample carries more than 150,000 clones, roughly 80% recorded once. Source material: PBMCs. These receptors were obtained from a woman aged 50 to 60 in good health and CMV-seropositive.

This clone has a handful of counts. The V and J genes are TRBV4-1 and TRBJ2-4, with no clear D. V gave up 0 bases and J gave up 5 bases, with 8 bases separating them. The length of the CDR3 is 14 residues. Germline CDR1 reads MGHRA; CDR2 reads YSYEKL. The CDR3 spells CASSQDGDQNIQYF. CDR3 nucleotides: TGCGCCAGCAGCCAAGATGGAGATCAAAACATTCAGTACTTC.

This chain uses TRBV10-3 with TRBJ1-5; 8 bases are shared with TRBD1. This CDR3 is 13 amino acids long. Trimming removed 10 bases from V and 2 bases from J; junction bases left unmatched: 4. Germline-derived CDR1 and CDR2 are ENHRY and SYGVKD. The CDR3 region is CATGQGGNQPQHF. The CDR3 DNA follows: TGTGCCACCGGACAGGGTGGCAATCAGCCCCAGCATTTT.

The chain uses TRBV19 and TRBJ1-2; 7 bases fit TRBD1. Trimming took 7 bases from V and 4 from J; bases not matched to a gene: 9. The CDR3 has 14 residues. Germline V gene sequence: CDR1 LNHDA, CDR2 SQIVND (reference sequence). The CDR3 reads CASNGEEGAYGYTF. The CDR3 bases are TGTGCCAGTAACGGGGAGGAGGGGGCCTATGGCTACACCTTC.

This chain joins TRBV6-1 and TRBJ1-2; D is possibly TRBD1 (6 bases). V gave up 2 bases and J gave up 2 bases, with 9 bases separating them. There are 14 residues in the CDR3. Germline-derived CDR1 and CDR2 are MNHNS and SASEGT. CDR3 amino acids: CASSENGGNYGYTF. The CDR3 DNA reads TGTGCCAGCAGTGAAAATGGGGGCAACTATGGCTACACCTTC.

The rearrangement uses TRBV29-1 and TRBJ2-3, with D uncertain. Germline CDR1 is SQVTM and CDR2 is ANQGSEA. The CDR3 is 14 residues long. Trimming removed 0 bases from V and 1 base from J, with 8 bases in between. The CDR3 spells CSVEDPPGTDTQYF. For the CDR3, the DNA is TGCAGCGTTGAAGATCCCCCTGGCACAGATACGCAGTATTTT.

V gene TRBV6-1 combines with J gene TRBJ1-2; no reliable D call. Per the germline V gene, CDR1 is MNHNS and CDR2 is SASEGT. CDR3 size: 13 residues. V lost 1 base and J 4 bases, leaving 7 bases between the germline ends. The CDR3 DNA sequence: TGTGCCAGCAGTGAAGGGCCCTCCTATGGCTACACCTTC. Encoded protein: CASSEGPSYGYTF.

CDR3 in DNA: TGTGCCAGCAGCGTAGCCGAAGGACTATACACAGATACGCAGTATTTT. Translated: CASSVAEGLYTDTQYF. This chain joins TRBV9 and TRBJ2-3, with D tentatively TRBD2 (6 bases). The CDR3 spans 16 residues. V was trimmed by 0 bases and J by 2 bases, leaving 13 bases between them. Germline CDR1 SGDLS, CDR2 YYNGEE.